This T cell receptor (beta chain) was identified during a study of cytomegalovirus exposure and HLA in healthy donors. For the study at large: In an earlier analysis, 90 million to 130 million unique TCR beta sequences were found from about 190 million T cells. Study outcomes and limitations: TCR association rates varied by HLA locus in a later analysis, with DRB1 highest and HLA-C lowest. According to an earlier analysis, most TCR beta V segments yielded productive rearrangements about 87% or about 30% of the time.

Vbeta (60) and Jbeta (13) primers were used in the PCR. Method: immunoSEQ multiplex PCR; TCRdb's copy keeps in-frame clones and lacks some. The top ten clones hold about 1.8% of a sample with approximately 260,000 clones, 80% to 95% of them seen once. As concerns this clone: Its cognate antigen is unknown.

The receptor's source is a girl aged 2-10 years in good health and CMV-seronegative. The sample comprised PBMCs.

In DNA, the CDR3 is TGTGCCAGCAGCGATCTGAGCTCCTACAATGAGCAGTTCTTC. Protein: CASSDLSSYNEQFF. The chain carries TRBV5-8 and TRBJ2-1, with unresolved D. Germline V gene lookup returns CDR1 SGHTS and CDR2 YDEGEE. This CDR3 is 14 amino acids long. V lost 4 bases, J lost 0 bases, and 8 bases lay in between.